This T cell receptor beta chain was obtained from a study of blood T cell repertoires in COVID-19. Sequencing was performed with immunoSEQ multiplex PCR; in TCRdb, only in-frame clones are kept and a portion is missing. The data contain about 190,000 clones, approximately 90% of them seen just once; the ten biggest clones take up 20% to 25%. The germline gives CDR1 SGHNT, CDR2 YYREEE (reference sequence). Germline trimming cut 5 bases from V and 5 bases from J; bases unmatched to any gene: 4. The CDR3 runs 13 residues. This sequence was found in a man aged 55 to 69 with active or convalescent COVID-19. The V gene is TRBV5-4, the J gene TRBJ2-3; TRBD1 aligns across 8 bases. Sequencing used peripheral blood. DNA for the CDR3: TGTGCCAGCAGTTTTGGACAGGGAGATACGCAGTATTTT. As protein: CASSFGQGDTQYF.